This is a list of T cell receptor beta chains from one sample in a study of post-analysis software for immune sequencing data. TCRdb re-called the PCR reads through MiXCR, storing one row per CDR3 protein. The sample carries hundreds of thousands of distinct CDR3 sequences, roughly three fifths recorded once. The source material was blood. These receptors all come from a girl aged 2-10 years with multiple sclerosis. Both conserved end residues are part of each CDR3. A D gene is named only where the DNA matches it firmly. Clone size is given for some rows only: seen once, a few or many times, or a class if the clone is expanded.

TGTGCCATCAGTGAGTCGCGACAGTACTACGAGCAGTACTTC,CAISESRQYYEQYF,TRBJ2-7,TRBV10-3,NA,NA
TGTGCCAGCAGCTCGTCAGGGGGACGGGATACGCAGTATTTT,CASSSSGGRDTQYF,TRBJ2-3,TRBV7-2,TRBD1,many
TGTGCCAGCAGTTTATCCTGGGGGGCCAAAAACATTCAGTACTTC,CASSLSWGAKNIQYF,TRBJ2-4,TRBV12-3/TRBV12-4,NA,NA
TGTGCCAGCAGCCCGGGTTCGGCGGGGTACTACGAGCAGTACTTC,CASSPGSAGYYEQYF,TRBJ2-7,TRBV7-9,NA,few
TGTGCCAGCAGCTTAGAGTTCTCGGGACTAGCGGGGGTGTCTACCCAGTACTTC,CASSLEFSGLAGVSTQYF,TRBJ2-5,TRBV7-2,TRBD2,NA
TGCGCCAGCAGCCAAGAGACTAGCGGGGGGCGGCGGACGCAGTATTTT,CASSQETSGGRRTQYF,TRBJ2-3,TRBV4-3,TRBD2,few
TGTGCCAGCAGCCAAACGGGACTCATCTACGAGCAGTACTTC,CASSQTGLIYEQYF,TRBJ2-7,TRBV14,NA,few
TGCGCCAGCCGCGTGGCAGACTCCTACAATGAGCAGTTCTTC,CASRVADSYNEQFF,TRBJ2-1,TRBV5-1,NA,few
TGTGCCAGCAGTTCACTAGCGGGAGAGTTTAACGAGCAGTACTTC,CASSSLAGEFNEQYF,TRBJ2-7,TRBV27,TRBD2,NA
TGTGCCCTGCAGAGGGGGGTTAACATGAACACTGAAGCTTTCTTT,CALQRGVNMNTEAFF,TRBJ1-1,TRBV7-2,NA,NA
TGCGCCAGCTCAACGACTAGCACAGATACGCAGTATTTT,CASSTTSTDTQYF,TRBJ2-3,TRBV5-1,NA,few
TGCGCCAGCAGCTTGGTGGCTGCAGGGCGTTGGAACACTGAAGCTTTCTTT,CASSLVAAGRWNTEAFF,TRBJ1-1,TRBV5-1,NA,NA
TGTGCCAGCAGTTTTTTCCTTTGGGCGCCCCCAAAGAACACTGAAGCTTTCTTT,CASSFFLWAPPKNTEAFF,TRBJ1-1,TRBV12-3/TRBV12-4,NA,NA
TGCGCCAGCAGCCAAGGGACAGATAATTCACCCCTCCACTTT,CASSQGTDNSPLHF,TRBJ1-6,TRBV4-3,NA,NA
TGTGCCATCACTCGGGACAGGGGGCGGGACGAGCAGTACTTC,CAITRDRGRDEQYF,TRBJ2-7,TRBV10-3,TRBD1,few
TGTGCCATCAGTGGTAGCGGGAAACAAGAGACCCAGTACTTC,CAISGSGKQETQYF,TRBJ2-5,TRBV10-3,TRBD2,NA
TGTGCCAGCAGTTACGGACTAGCGGGAGCGGTAGATACGCAGTATTTT,CASSYGLAGAVDTQYF,TRBJ2-3,TRBV6-5,TRBD2,few
TGCAGTGCTAGAGTCGAAAGGGGCAGGGTGAGGGCTGAGCAGTTCTTC,CSARVERGRVRAEQFF,TRBJ2-1,TRBV20-1,NA,NA
TGTGCCAGCAGTTCCCTCGCAGGGTCACGACCCCAGCATTTT,CASSSLAGSRPQHF,TRBJ1-5,TRBV12-3/TRBV12-4,NA,NA
TGTGCCACCAACCCGGGACCTGACTATGGCTACACCTTC,CATNPGPDYGYTF,TRBJ1-2,TRBV2,NA,once
TGCAGTGCTAGTGGGTGGGGGACCGATTTCCATGAGCAGTTCTTC,CSASGWGTDFHEQFF,TRBJ2-1,TRBV20-1,NA,few
TGTGCCAGCAGTTTAAGGCGGGTAATGGGAGAGACCCAGTACTTC,CASSLRRVMGETQYF,TRBJ2-5,TRBV12-3/TRBV12-4,NA,NA
TGTGCCAGCAGCTTAGGCCCGAGGGCCGGGACTGTTGAGCAGTTCTTC,CASSLGPRAGTVEQFF,TRBJ2-1,TRBV7-8,NA,NA
TGTGCCAGCAGCCCCCTCGGGCGGGGGGACTCCTACAATGAGCAGTTCTTC,CASSPLGRGDSYNEQFF,TRBJ2-1,TRBV7-8,TRBD2,NA
TGTGCCAGCAGCTTTGGAGGGCAGGGTGTCTATGGCTACACCTTC,CASSFGGQGVYGYTF,TRBJ1-2,TRBV7-8,NA,few
TGCGCCAGCAGTCAGACAGGGCCCCTTGAGACCCAGTACTTC,CASSQTGPLETQYF,TRBJ2-5,TRBV10-2,TRBD1,NA
TGCGCCAGCAGCTCACCGGGACTAGGAGCAGATACGCAGTATTTT,CASSSPGLGADTQYF,TRBJ2-3,TRBV5-1,TRBD2,NA
TGTGCCAGCAGCCAAGAAAAGTCCCCCTCCTACGAGCAGTACTTC,CASSQEKSPSYEQYF,TRBJ2-7,TRBV3-1,NA,NA
TGCAGTGCTAGAGTCGGGGTTTCCTACGAGCAGTACTTC,CSARVGVSYEQYF,TRBJ2-7,TRBV20-1,NA,once
TGTGCCATCAGCAGGACAGGGGGAACAGATACGCAGTATTTT,CAISRTGGTDTQYF,TRBJ2-3,TRBV10-3,TRBD1,few
TGTGCCAGCAGCCCTCTAGCGGCCAGGGGCGAGCAGTACTTC,CASSPLAARGEQYF,TRBJ2-7,TRBV12-3/TRBV12-4,NA,NA